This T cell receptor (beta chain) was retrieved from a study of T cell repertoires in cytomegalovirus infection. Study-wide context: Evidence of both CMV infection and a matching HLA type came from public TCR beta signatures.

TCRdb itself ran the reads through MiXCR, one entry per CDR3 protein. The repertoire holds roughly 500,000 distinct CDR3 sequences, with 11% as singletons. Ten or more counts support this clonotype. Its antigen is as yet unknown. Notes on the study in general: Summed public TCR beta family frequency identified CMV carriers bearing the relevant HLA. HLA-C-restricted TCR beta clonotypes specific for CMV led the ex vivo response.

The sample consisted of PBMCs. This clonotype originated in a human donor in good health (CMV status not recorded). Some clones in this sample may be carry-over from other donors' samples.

Here the CDR3 DNA reads TGTGCCAGCAGCTTGGACAGGGTAGGGGACATTCAGTACTTC. The encoded protein is CASSLDRVGDIQYF. The gene calls are TRBV7-9 and TRBJ2-4; TRBD1 agrees at 8 bases. J lost 8 bases, V lost 3 bases, and 6 bases had no gene match. The CDR3 covers 14 residues. The germline CDR1 and CDR2 sequences are SEHNR and FQNEAQ (reference sequence).